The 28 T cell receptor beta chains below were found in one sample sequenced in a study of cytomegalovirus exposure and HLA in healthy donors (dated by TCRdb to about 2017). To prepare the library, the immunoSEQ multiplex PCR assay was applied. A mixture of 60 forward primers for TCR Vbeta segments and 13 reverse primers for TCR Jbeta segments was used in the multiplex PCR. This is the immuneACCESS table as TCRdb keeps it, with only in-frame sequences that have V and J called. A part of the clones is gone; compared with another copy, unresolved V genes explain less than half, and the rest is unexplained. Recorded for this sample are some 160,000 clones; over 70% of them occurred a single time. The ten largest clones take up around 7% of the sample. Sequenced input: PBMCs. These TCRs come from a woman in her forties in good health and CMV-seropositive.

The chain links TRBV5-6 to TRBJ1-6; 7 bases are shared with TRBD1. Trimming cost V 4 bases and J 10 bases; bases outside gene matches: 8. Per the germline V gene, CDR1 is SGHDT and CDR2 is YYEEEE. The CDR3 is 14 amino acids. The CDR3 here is CASSVGPGGSPLHF. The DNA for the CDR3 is TGTGCCAGCAGCGTAGGGCCAGGGGGGTCACCCCTCCACTTT.

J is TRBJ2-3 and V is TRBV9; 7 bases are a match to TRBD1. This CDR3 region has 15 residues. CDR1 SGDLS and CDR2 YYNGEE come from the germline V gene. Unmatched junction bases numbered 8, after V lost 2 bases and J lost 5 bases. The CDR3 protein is CASSVLQGTGDTQYF. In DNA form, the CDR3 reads TGTGCCAGCAGCGTTCTACAGGGGACGGGAGATACGCAGTATTTT.

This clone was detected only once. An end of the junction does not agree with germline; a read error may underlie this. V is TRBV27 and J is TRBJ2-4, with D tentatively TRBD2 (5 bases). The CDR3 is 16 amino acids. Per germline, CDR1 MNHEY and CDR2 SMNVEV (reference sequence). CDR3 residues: CASSRWVDLAKNSQYF. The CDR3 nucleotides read TGTGCCAGCAGTCGTTGGGTTGACCTAGCCAAAAACAGTCAGTACTTC.

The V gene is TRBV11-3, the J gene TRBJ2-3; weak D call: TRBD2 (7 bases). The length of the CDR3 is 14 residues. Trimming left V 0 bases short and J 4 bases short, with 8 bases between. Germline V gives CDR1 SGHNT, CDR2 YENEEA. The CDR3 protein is CASSLEGGADTQYF. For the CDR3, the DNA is TGTGCCAGCAGCTTAGAAGGGGGGGCAGATACGCAGTATTTT.

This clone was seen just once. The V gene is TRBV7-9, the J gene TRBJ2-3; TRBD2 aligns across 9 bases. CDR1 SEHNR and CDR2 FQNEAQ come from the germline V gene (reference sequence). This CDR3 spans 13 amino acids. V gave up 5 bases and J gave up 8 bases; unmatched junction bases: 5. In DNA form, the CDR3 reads TGTGCCAGCAGCACCAGACTAGCGGCTACGCAGTATTTT. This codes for CASSTRLAATQYF.

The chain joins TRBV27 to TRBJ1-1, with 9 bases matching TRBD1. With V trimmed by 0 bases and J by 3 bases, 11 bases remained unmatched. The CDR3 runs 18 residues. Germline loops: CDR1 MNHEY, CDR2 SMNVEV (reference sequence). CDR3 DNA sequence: TGTGCCAGCAGTTTATCCCGGACAGGGGAGATGTGGGACACTGAAGCTTTCTTT. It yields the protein CASSLSRTGEMWDTEAFF.

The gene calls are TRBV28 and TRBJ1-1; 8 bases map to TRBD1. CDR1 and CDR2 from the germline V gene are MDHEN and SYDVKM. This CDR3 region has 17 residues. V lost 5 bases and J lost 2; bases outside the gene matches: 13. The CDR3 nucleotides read TGTGCCAGCAGTATCGACAGGGGATCCCCCCTTAACACTGAAGCTTTCTTT. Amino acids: CASSIDRGSPLNTEAFF.

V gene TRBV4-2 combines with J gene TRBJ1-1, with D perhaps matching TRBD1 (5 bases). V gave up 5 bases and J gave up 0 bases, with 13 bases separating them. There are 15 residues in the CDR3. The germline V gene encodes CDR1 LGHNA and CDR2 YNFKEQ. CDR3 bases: TGTGCCAGCAGCTTTCAGGGCCTAATGAACACTGAAGCTTTCTTT. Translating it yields CASSFQGLMNTEAFF.

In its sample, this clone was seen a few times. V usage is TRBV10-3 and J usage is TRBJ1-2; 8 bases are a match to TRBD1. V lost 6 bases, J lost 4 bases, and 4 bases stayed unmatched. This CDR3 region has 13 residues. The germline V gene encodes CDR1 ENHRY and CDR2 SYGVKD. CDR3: CAIRTGQVYGYTF. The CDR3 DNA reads TGTGCCATCAGAACGGGACAGGTCTATGGCTACACCTTC.

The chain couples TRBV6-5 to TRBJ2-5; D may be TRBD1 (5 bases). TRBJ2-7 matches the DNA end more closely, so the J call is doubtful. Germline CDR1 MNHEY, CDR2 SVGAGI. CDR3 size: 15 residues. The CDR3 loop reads CASSYRGIDSYEQYF. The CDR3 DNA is TGTGCCAGCAGTTACAGGGGAATCGACTCCTACGAGCAGTACTTC.

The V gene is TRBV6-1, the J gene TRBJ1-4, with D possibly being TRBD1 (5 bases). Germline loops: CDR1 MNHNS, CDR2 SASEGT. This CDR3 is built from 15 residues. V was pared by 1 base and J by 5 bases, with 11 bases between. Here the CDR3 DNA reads TGTGCCAGCAGTGAAGACAGGTATCCGAATGAAAAACTGTTTTTT. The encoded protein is CASSEDRYPNEKLFF.

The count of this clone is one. The CDR3 protein is CASSRPDRATEAFF. CDR3 in DNA: TGTGCCAGCAGCCGGCCTGACAGGGCCACTGAAGCTTTCTTT. The chain uses TRBV4-2 and TRBJ1-1; 7 bases align to TRBD1. This CDR3 region has 14 residues. Unmatched junction bases numbered 6, after V lost 4 bases and J lost 4 bases. The germline V gene encodes CDR1 LGHNA and CDR2 YNFKEQ.

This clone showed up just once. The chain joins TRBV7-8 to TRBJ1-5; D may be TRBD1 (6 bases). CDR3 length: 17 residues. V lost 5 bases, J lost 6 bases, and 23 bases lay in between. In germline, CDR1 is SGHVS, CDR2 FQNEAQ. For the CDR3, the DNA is TGTGCCAGCAGCACTCACCCCCGGGGGGCACTATCTCAGCCCCAGCATTTT. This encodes CASSTHPRGALSQPQHF.

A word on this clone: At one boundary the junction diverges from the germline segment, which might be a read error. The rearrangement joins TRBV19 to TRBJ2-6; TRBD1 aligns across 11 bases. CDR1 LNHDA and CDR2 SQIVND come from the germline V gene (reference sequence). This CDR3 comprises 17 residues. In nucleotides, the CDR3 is TGTGCCAGTAGACCCGGGACAGGGGGGAAAGGGGCCAACGGCCTGACTTTC. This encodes CASRPGTGGKGANGLTF.

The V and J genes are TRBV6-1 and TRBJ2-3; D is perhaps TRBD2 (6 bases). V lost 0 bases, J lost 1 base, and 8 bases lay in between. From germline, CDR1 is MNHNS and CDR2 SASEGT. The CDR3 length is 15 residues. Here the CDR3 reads CASSEATGGTDTQYF. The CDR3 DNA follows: TGTGCCAGCAGTGAAGCTACGGGGGGCACAGATACGCAGTATTTT.

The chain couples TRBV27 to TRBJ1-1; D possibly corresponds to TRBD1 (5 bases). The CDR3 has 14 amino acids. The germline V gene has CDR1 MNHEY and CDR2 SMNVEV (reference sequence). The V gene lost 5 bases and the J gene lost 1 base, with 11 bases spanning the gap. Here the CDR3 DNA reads TGTGCCAGCAGTGAGCGGGGGTGGAACACTGAAGCTTTCTTT. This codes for CASSERGWNTEAFF.

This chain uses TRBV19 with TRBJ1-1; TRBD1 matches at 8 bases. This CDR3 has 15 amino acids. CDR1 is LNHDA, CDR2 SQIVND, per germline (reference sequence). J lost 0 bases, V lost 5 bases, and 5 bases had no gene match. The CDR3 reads CASSGPTGVNTEAFF. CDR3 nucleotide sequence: TGTGCCAGTAGTGGACCGACAGGGGTGAACACTGAAGCTTTCTTT. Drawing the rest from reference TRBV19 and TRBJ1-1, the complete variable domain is DGGITQSPKYLFRKEGQNVTLSCEQNLNHDAMYWYRQDPGQGLRLIYYSQIVNDFQKGDIAEGYSVSREKKESFPLTVTSAQKNPTAFYLCASSGPTGVNTEAFFGQGTRLTVV.

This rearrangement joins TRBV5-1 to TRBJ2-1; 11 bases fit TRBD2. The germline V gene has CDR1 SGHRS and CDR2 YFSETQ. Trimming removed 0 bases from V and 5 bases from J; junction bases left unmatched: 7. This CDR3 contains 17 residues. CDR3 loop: CASSLVTLAGGHNEQFF. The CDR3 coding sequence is TGCGCCAGCAGCTTGGTAACTCTAGCGGGGGGCCACAATGAGCAGTTCTTC.

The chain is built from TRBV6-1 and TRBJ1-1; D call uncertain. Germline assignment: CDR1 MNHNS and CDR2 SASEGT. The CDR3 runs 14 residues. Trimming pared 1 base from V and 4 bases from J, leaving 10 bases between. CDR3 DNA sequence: TGTGCCAGCAGTGAAGACAGTTCGGCCACTGAAGCTTTCTTT. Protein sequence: CASSEDSSATEAFF.

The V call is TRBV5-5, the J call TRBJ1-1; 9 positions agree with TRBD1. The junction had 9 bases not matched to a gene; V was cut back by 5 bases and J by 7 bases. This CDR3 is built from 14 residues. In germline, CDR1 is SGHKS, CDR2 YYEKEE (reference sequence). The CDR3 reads CASSTLGQGSEAFF. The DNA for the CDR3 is TGTGCCAGCAGTACTCTCGGACAGGGGAGTGAAGCTTTCTTT.

CDR3 sequence (DNA): TGTGCCAGCAGCGTAGCCCAGGGGGCGGGCGGGGAGCTGTTTTTT. This translates into CASSVAQGAGGELFF. J is TRBJ2-2 and V is TRBV9, with 8 nucleotides matching TRBD1. CDR1 is SGDLS, CDR2 YYNGEE, per germline. Germline trimming cut 0 bases from V and 7 bases from J; bases unmatched to any gene: 5. There are 15 residues in the CDR3.

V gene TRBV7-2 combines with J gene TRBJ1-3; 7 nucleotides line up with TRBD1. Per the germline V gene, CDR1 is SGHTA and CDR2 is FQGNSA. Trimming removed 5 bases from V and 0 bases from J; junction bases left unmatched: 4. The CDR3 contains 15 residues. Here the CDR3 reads CASSPGQTSGNTIYF. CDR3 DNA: TGTGCCAGCAGCCCGGGACAGACCTCTGGAAACACCATATATTTT.

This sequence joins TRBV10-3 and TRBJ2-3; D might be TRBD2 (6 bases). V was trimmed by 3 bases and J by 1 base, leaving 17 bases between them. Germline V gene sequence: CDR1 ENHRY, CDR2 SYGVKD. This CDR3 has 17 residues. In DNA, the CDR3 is TGTGCCATCAGTGACTCGGGACTCCGGGGTGGCACAGATACGCAGTATTTT. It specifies CAISDSGLRGGTDTQYF.

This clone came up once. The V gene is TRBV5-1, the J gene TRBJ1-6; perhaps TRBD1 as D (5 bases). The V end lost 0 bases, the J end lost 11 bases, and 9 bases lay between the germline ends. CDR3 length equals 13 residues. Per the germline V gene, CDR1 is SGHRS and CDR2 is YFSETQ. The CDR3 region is CASSLEGSPPLHF. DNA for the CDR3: TGCGCCAGCAGCTTGGAGGGGTCCCCACCCCTCCACTTT.

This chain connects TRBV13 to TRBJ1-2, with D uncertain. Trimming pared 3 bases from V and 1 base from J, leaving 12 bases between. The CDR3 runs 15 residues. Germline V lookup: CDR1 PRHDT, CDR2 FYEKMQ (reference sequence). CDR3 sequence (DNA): TGTGCCAGCAGCTTTTATCAAGGAGATAACTATGGCTACACCTTC. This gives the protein CASSFYQGDNYGYTF.

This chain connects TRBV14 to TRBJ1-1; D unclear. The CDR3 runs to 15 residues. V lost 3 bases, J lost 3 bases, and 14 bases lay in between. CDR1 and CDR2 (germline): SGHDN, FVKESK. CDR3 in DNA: TGTGCCAGCAGCCAGTTCCAGGTGGTGGACACTGAAGCTTTCTTT. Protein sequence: CASSQFQVVDTEAFF.

This CDR3 reads CASSSGEEVYEQYF. CDR3 nucleotides: TGTGCCAGCAGCTCGGGGGAAGAGGTGTACGAGCAGTACTTC. The chain has TRBV11-1 and TRBJ2-7; perhaps TRBD2 as D (6 bases). This CDR3 spans 14 amino acids. The V gene's germline CDR1 is SGHAT and CDR2 FQDESV (reference sequence). Trimming shortened V by 4 bases and J by 4 bases, and 14 bases separated the two germline ends.

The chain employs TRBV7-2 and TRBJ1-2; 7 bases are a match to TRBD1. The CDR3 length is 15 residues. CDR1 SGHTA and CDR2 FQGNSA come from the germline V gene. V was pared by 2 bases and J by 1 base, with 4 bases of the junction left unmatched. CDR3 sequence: CASSLSTGDNYGYTF. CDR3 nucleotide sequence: TGTGCCAGCAGCTTATCAACAGGGGATAACTATGGCTACACCTTC.